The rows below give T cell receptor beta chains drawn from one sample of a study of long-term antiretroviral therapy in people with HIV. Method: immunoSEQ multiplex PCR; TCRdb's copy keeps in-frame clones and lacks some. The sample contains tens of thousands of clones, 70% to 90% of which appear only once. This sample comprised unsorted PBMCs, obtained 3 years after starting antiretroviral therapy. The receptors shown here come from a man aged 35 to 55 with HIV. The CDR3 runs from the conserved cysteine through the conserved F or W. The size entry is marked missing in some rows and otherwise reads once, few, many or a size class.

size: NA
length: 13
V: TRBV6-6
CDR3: CASSGPGEAEAFF

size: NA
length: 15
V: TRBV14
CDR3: CASSQDSSTSYEQYF

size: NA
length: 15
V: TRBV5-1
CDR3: CASSFLPDASYGYTF

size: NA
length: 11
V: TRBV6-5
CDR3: CASSLQGLEYF

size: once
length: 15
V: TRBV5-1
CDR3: CASSLDTPAGYEQYF

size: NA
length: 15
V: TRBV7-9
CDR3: CASREGAFSTDTQYF

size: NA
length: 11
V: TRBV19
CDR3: CASSTFYGYTF

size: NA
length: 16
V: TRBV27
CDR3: CASSRGVTSNTGELFF

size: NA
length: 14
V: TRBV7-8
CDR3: CASSLKRSSYEQYF

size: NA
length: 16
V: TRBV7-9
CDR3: CASTSGTGYNTGELFF

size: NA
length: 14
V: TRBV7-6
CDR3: CASSLDGASGEQYF

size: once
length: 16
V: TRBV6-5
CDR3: CASSFTHRDRSYGYTF

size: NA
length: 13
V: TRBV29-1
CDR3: CSVRQGSGNTIYF

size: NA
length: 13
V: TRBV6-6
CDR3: CASNVEGAGEQYF

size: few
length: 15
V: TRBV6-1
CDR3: CASSPGQGAGYGYTF

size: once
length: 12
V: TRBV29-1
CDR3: CSVRQGAYEQYF

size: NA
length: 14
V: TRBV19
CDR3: CASSISGANYGYTF

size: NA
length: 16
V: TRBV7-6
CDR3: CASSGALSGNTGELFF

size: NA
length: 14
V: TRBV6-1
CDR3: CASSEAGGADTQYF

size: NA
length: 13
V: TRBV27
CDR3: CASRQGYDHGYTF

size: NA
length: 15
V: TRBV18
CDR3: CASSPTLGTGTEAFF

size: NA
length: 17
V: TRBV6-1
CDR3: CASSVIGDTEFGYEQYF

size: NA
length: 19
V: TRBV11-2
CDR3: CASSLDRAGTVSGANVLTF

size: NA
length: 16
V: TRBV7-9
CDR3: CASSLAQGTASYEQYF

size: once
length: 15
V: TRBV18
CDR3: CASSPGDRLNENLFF

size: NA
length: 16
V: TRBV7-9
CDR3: CASDLGVSASTDTQYF

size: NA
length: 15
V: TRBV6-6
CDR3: CASSQYRGNNSPLHF

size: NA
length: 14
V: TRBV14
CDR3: CASSLSGTGHEQYF

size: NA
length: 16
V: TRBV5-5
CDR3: CASSIRPLATNEKLFF

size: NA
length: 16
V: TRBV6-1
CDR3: CASSATSGSVSYEQYF

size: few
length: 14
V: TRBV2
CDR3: CASSVKRGGTEAFF

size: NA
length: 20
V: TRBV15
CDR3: CATSRGLHVDGTGAYNEQFF

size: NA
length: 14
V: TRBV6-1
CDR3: CASLLGGANTEAFF

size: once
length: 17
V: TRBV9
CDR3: CASSVARDREDTGELFF

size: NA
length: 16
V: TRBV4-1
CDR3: CASSPPGAGGDSPLHF

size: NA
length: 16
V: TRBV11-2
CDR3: CASSWTSGPLSYEQYF

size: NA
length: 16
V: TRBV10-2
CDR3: CASSEPDRMIFHEQYF

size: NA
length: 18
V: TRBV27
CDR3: CASSITTSRTGGNYGYTF

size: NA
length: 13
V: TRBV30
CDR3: CAWTGRRGTEAFF

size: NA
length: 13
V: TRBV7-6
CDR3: CASSLWTGAGYTF

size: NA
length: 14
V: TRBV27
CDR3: CASSLSGKEQPQHF

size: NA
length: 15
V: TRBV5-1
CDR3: CASSLGDKNTGELFF

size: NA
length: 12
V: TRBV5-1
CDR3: CASSSGGYEQYF

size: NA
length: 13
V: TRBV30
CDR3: CAWSVIAGNEQYF

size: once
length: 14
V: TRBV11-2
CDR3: CASSFGTANEKLFF

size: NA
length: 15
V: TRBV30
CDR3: CAWRRLGAGDKIFYF

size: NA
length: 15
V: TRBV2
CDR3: CASKGTGASNTEAFF

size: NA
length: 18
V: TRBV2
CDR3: CASAYSSEANLINYGYTF

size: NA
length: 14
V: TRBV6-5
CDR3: CASRTQGPRETQYF

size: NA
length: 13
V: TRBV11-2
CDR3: CASRVGGTGELFF

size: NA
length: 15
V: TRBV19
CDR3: CASSIGGVVHQPQHF

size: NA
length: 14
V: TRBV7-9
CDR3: CASSPARGYNEQFF

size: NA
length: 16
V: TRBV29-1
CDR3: CSVEKGQGPANYGYTF